Sequencing of this T cell receptor beta chain was carried out in a study of OX40 agonist ivuxolimab in advanced cancers. The study in broad terms: The costimulatory receptor OX40 (CD134) was targeted by ivuxolimab, a fully human IgG2 agonistic monoclonal antibody. Intravenous ivuxolimab was administered to patients every 2 weeks at six dose levels: 0.01, 0.1, 0.3, 1.5, 3 and 10 mg/kg. Of the approximately 50 dose-escalation patients, hepatocellular carcinoma was present in some 19, melanoma in about 15, renal cell carcinoma in 9 and head and neck cancer in 9. The dose-escalation cohort was around 84% male with a mean age of approximately 60 years, ranging from about 20 to 85. Prior anti-PD-1, anti-PD-L1 or anti-CTLA-4 therapy was permitted, and 35% to 40% of dose-escalation patients had received checkpoint inhibitors. Partial responses occurred in three dose-escalation patients: two with cutaneous melanoma and one with hepatocellular carcinoma. Peripheral TCRbeta sequencing aimed to test whether ivuxolimab altered TCR sequence diversity and caused clonal T-cell expansion. The paper reports the monotherapy dose-escalation portion (N = 52 patients) of the phase I ivuxolimab trial. What the research found in general, with its limitations: Which antigens the clonally expanded peripheral T cells were specific for was not determined. In partial responders in the 0.1-3.0 mg/kg groups, normalized peripheral clonal expansion was found to be among the lowest, especially among CD8+ T cells. At doses from 0.1 to 3.0 mg/kg, clonal expansion was seen in both CD4+ and CD8+ blood T cells between baseline and week 6. After ivuxolimab, CD8+ T cells had more expanded clones than CD4+ T cells on average. Low levels of normalized T-cell clonal expansion were also seen in some patients who did not respond.

In regard to this clone: Its recognized antigen is unknown. Within one base of it there is no much larger clone, and no base qualities were kept.

Patients with autoimmune disease history or receiving systemic immunosuppression were excluded from the trial. In every dose cohort, peripheral blood was drawn for TCR sequencing at baseline, cycle 4 day 1, and cycle 7 day 1. The samples were drawn from a first-in-human, open-label, multicenter phase I dose-escalation trial of ivuxolimab. The trial enrolled adults with locally advanced or metastatic head and neck squamous cell, hepatocellular, melanoma or renal cell carcinoma. Before TCR sequencing, CD4+ T cells and CD8+ T cells from peripheral blood were sorted into separate populations. Genomic DNA was extracted from sorted cells for sequencing of the TCRbeta CDR3 region. TCRbeta CDR3 regions were sequenced using the immunoSEQ Assay. Imported from immuneACCESS, the table was reduced by TCRdb to in-frame sequences with V and J called. These copies leave out some clones; in studies compared against another copy, an unresolved V gene accounts for under half, and the cause of the remainder is not known. The sample has roughly 48,000 clones on record, about 80% of them singletons. Jointly, the top ten make up roughly 7.3% of the sample.

Trimming accounts for 3 bases at V and 2 bases at J, while the number of junction bases matched to no gene is 5. Reading the germline V gene gives CDR1 SGHRS and CDR2 YFSETQ. Its CDR3 holds 15 amino acids, cysteine through phenylalanine. Of all the DNA, just the CDR3 is kept, 45 bases in frame from base 1. Sequenced here: CD4+ or CD8+ T cells sorted from blood, sampled in a trial of the OX40 agonist ivuxolimab. The receptor's source is an adult with an advanced solid tumor such as melanoma, head and neck, liver or kidney cancer. This sequence uses TRBV5-1 and TRBJ1-2; 9 junctional bases match TRBD1. This receptor has the CDR3 CASSSQGASNYGYTF. The DNA reads TGCGCCAGCAGCTCACAGGGGGCATCAAACTATGGCTACACCTTC.